This T cell receptor beta chain was identified during a study of shared T cell receptors in the human thymus. Sequenced by immunoSEQ multiplex PCR; TCRdb stores in-frame clones only, minus some. The sample contains some 700,000 clones, approximately 85% of which appear only once. Germline assignment: CDR1 SGHNT and CDR2 YYREEE (reference sequence). This CDR3 is built from 15 residues. V lost 0 bases to trimming and J lost 4 bases, with 11 bases between them. These same data were also listed under a study on human thymus T cells. Per that paper: Donors were healthy Finnish infants having corrective surgery for congenital heart defects. Thymic tissue was derived from resections collected during corrective heart surgery. Thymic and blood repertoires showed apparently biased V and J gene usage. Thymic repertoires from unrelated individuals overlapped highly, related research reported.

The specimen was thymocytes. The TCR sequence derives from a girl under three years old with a congenital heart defect. V gene TRBV5-4 combines with J gene TRBJ2-1; no clear D gene. The CDR3: CASSLGQELYNEQFF. Written as DNA, the CDR3 is TGTGCCAGCAGCTTGGGGCAGGAATTATACAATGAGCAGTTCTTC.